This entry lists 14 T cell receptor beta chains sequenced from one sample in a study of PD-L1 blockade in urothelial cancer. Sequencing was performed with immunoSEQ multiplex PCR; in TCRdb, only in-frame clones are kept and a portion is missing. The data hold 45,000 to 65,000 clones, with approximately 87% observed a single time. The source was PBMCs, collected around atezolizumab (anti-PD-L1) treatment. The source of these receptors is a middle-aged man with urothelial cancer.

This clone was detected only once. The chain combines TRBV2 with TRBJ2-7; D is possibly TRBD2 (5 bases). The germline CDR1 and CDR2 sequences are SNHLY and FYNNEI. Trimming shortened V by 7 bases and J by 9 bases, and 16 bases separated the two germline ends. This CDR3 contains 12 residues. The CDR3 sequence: CASNVNTEGQYF. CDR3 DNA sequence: TGTGCCAGCAATGTCAACACTGAGGGGCAGTACTTC.

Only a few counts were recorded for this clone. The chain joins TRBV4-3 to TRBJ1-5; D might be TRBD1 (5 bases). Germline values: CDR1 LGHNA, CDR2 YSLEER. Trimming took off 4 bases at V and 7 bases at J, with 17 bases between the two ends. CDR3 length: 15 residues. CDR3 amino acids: CASSLNSQGKQPQHF. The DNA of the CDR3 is TGCGCCAGCAGCCTCAATTCCCAGGGAAAACAGCCCCAGCATTTT.

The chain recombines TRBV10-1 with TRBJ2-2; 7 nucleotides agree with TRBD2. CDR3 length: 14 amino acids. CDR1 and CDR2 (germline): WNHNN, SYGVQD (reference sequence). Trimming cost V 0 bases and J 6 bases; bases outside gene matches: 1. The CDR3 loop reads CASSESGGAGELFF. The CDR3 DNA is TGCGCCAGCAGTGAGTCGGGAGGGGCCGGGGAGCTGTTTTTT.

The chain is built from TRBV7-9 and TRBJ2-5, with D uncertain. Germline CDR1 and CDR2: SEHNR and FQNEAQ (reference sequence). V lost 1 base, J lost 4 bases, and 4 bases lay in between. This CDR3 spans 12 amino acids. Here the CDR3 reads CASSLGVETQYF. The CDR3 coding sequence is TGTGCCAGCAGCTTAGGAGTAGAGACCCAGTACTTC.

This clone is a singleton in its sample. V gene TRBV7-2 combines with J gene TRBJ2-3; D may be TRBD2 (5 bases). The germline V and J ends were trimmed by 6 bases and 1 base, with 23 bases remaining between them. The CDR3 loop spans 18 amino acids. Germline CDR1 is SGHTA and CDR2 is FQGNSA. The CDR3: CASRSDQSGVWGTDTQYF. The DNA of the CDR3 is TGTGCCAGCAGAAGTGACCAGTCCGGGGTGTGGGGCACAGATACGCAGTATTTT.

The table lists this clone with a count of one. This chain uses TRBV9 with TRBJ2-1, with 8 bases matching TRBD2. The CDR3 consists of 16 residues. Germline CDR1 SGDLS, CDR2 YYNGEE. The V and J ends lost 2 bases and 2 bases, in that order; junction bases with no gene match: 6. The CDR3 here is CASSVRGGLAYNEQFF. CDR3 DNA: TGTGCCAGCAGCGTGAGGGGGGGACTAGCCTACAATGAGCAGTTCTTC.

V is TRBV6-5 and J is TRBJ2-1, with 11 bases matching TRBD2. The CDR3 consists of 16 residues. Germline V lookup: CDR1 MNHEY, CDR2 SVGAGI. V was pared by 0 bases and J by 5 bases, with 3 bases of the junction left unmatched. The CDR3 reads CASSYSTTSGDNEQFF. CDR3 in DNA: TGTGCCAGCAGTTACTCGACGACTAGCGGGGACAATGAGCAGTTCTTC.

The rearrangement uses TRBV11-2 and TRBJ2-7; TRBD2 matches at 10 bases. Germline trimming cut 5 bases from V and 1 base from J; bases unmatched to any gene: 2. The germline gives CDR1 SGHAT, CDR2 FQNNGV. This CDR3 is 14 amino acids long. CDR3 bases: TGTGCCAGCAGCACACTAGCGGGATCCTACGAGCAGTACTTC. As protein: CASSTLAGSYEQYF. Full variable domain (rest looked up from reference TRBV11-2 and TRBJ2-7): EAGVAQSPRYKIIEKRQSVAFWCNPISGHATLYWYQQILGQGPKLLIQFQNNGVVDDSQLPKDRFSAERLKGVDSTLKIQPAKLEDSAVYLCASSTLAGSYEQYFGPGTRLTVT.

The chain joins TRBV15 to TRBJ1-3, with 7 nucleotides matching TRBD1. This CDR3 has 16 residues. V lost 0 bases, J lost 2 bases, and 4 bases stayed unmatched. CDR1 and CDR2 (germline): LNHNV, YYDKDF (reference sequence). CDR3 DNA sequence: TGTGCCACCAGCAGAGATCGGCAGGGGGCTGGAAACACCATATATTTT. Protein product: CATSRDRQGAGNTIYF. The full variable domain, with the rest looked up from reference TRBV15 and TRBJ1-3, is DAMVIQNPRYQVTQFGKPVTLSCSQTLNHNVMYWYQQKSSQAPKLLFHYYDKDFNNEADTPDNFQSRRPNTSFCFLDIRSPGLGDTAMYLCATSRDRQGAGNTIYFGEGSWLTVV.

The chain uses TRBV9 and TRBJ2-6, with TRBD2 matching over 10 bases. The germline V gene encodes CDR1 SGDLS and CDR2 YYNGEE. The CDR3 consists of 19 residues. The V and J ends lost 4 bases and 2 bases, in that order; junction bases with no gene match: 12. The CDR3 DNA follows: TGTGCCAGCAGCCCCGAAGGGTTAGCGGGAGGCGCTGGGGCCAACGTCCTGACTTTC. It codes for CASSPEGLAGGAGANVLTF.

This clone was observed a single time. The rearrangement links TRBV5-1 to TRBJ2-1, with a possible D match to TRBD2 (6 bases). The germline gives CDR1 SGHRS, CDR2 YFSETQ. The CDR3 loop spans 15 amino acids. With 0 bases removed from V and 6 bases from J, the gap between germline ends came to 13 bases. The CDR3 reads CASSLVGGLGNEQFF. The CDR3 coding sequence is TGCGCCAGCAGCTTGGTGGGGGGTTTGGGCAATGAGCAGTTCTTC.

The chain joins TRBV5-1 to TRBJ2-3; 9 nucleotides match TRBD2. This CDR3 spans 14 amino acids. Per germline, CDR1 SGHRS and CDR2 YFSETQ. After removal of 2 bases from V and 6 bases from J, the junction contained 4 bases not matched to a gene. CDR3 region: CASSFGTSPDTQYF. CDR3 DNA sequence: TGCGCCAGCAGCTTTGGGACTAGCCCCGATACGCAGTATTTT.

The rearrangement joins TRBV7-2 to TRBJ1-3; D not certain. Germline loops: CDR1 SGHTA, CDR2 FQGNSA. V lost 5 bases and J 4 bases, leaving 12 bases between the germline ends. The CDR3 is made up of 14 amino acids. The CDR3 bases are TGTGCCAGCAGCCACCTAACGGGGGGAAACACCATATATTTT. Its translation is CASSHLTGGNTIYF.

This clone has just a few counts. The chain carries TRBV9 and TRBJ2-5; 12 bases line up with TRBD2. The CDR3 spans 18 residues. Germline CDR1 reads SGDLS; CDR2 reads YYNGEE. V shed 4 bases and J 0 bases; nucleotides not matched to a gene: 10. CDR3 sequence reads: CASSHQSSGRGYQETQYF. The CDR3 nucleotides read TGTGCCAGCAGCCACCAATCTAGCGGGAGGGGGTACCAAGAGACCCAGTACTTC.